The present TCR beta chain was sequenced within a study of shared clonotypes between healthy human individuals. It was at deep level that the assay was run. In the study's own analysis: Junction-only immunoSEQ sequences carried no quality scores, so filtering differed. The data were produced by immunoSEQ multiplex PCR, yet TCRdb's version contains in-frame clones alone and is incomplete. V, J and clone size were drawn from that table, and D and trimming were deduced from the DNA. The table lists about 2.1 million clones, 90% to 95% of them singletons, with approximately 1.7% in the top ten. Naive CD8 populations comprised CD45RO-negative cells positively selected for CCR7, excluding terminally differentiated effector memory CD45RA+ cells. All donors qualified as healthy HIV-negative adults and had experienced no recent acute infections or vaccinations. Nashville, Tennessee was home to all donors, who were Caucasian adults.

The CDR3 spans 14 residues. V gave up 2 bases and J gave up 8 bases, with 13 bases separating them. The germline V gene encodes CDR1 SGHTA and CDR2 FQGNSA. This TCR was recovered from a young man in good health. Some clones in this sample may be carry-over from other donors' samples. What was sequenced was naive CD8+ T cells from PBMCs. The rearrangement joins TRBV7-2 to TRBJ2-4; D gene ambiguous. The CDR3 here is CASSLLFPADIQYF. The CDR3 nucleotides are TGTGCCAGCAGCTTACTGTTTCCGGCGGACATTCAGTACTTC.